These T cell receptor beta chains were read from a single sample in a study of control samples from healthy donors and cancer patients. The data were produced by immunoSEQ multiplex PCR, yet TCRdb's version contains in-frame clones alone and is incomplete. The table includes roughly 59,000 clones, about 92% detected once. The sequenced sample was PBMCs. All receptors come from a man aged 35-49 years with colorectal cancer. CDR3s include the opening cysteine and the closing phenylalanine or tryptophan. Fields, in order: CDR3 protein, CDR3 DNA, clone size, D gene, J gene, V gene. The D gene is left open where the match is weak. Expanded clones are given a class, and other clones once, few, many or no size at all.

CASRYRQGANTEAFF TGTGCCAGCAGATACCGACAGGGTGCGAACACTGAAGCTTTCTTT - TRBD1 TRBJ1-1 TRBV2
CASSLGGHNYEQYF TGTGCCAGCAGCTTGGGGGGACACAACTACGAGCAGTACTTC - - TRBJ2-7 TRBV5-5
CASSPLDNNYGYTF TGTGCCAGCTCACCACTGGACAATAACTATGGCTACACCTTC - - TRBJ1-2 TRBV18
CASSGLADTDTQYF TGCGCCAGCAGTGGACTAGCAGACACAGATACGCAGTATTTT - TRBD2 TRBJ2-3 TRBV4-1
CASSLLAGGSTDTQYF TGCGCCAGCAGCTTACTAGCGGGGGGTAGCACAGATACGCAGTATTTT - TRBD2 TRBJ2-3 TRBV5-1
CASSFGANVLTF TGTGCCAGCAGCTTTGGGGCCAACGTCCTGACTTTC - - TRBJ2-6 TRBV7-6
CASSETSLGDTQYF TGTGCCAGCAGTGAAACGTCTCTTGGGGATACGCAGTATTTT - - TRBJ2-3 TRBV6-1
CASSVRDRGNGYTF TGTGCCAGTAGCGTCCGGGACAGGGGAAATGGCTACACCTTC - TRBD1 TRBJ1-2 TRBV19
CASSFGVVNTGELFF TGTGCCAGCAGCTTCGGGGTCGTGAACACCGGGGAGCTGTTTTTT - - TRBJ2-2 TRBV7-8
CASSIDGQGARTEAFF TGTGCCAGTAGTATAGATGGGCAGGGGGCCCGGACTGAAGCTTTCTTT - TRBD1 TRBJ1-1 TRBV19
CASSSAVGQFF TGTGCCAGCAGCTCCGCAGTGGGGCAGTTCTTC - - TRBJ2-1 TRBV5-6
CASASPNSPLHF TGTGCCAGCGCGTCCCCTAATTCACCCCTCCACTTT few - TRBJ1-6 TRBV12-3/TRBV12-4
CASRGRGRSNTEAFF TGTGCCAGCAGGGGAAGGGGGCGATCGAACACTGAAGCTTTCTTT few TRBD1 TRBJ1-1 TRBV7-3
CASSPVGGTDTQYF TGTGCCAGCTCACCTGTCGGGGGCACAGATACGCAGTATTTT - - TRBJ2-3 TRBV18
CASSLRRGLNEKLFF TGTGCCAGTAGCCTTAGAAGGGGTCTTAATGAAAAACTGTTTTTT - - TRBJ1-4 TRBV19
CASSTRTGTNTEAFF TGTGCCAGCAGCACCCGGACAGGTACGAACACTGAAGCTTTCTTT - TRBD1 TRBJ1-1 TRBV3-1/TRBV3-2